These T cell receptor beta chains were read from a single sample in a study of T-cell reconstitution after alpha-beta-depleted transplantation in children. One entry per CDR3 protein results from TCRdb running MiXCR on the PCR reads. Of over 90,000 distinct CDR3 sequences detected, 5% to 6% appear once; the ten largest clones hold about 6%. The material sequenced was PBMCs, mostly from graft donor cells, taken 60 days after TCRalphabeta/CD19-depleted stem cell transplant. These receptors were collected from a female patient aged 2 to 10 who had a stem cell transplant for Fanconi anemia, so the T cells may come from the graft donor. Each CDR3 is given with its conserved first and last residue. D genes are given only for firm matches. Rows may omit the clone size; those that give it use once, few, many or a size class.

V	size	J	length	D	DNA	CDR3
TRBV19	few	TRBJ2-1	15	TRBD1	TGTGCCAGTAGTATATACAGGGGTTATGGCAATGAGCAGTTCTTC	CASSIYRGYGNEQFF
TRBV29-1	many	TRBJ1-2	14	NA	TGCAGCGTTGTCGGACAGAGTCCTAACTATGGCTACACCTTC	CSVVGQSPNYGYTF
TRBV29-1	many	TRBJ2-1	15	TRBD2	TGCAGCGTTGGGCGTCTCGCGGGAGATTACAATGAGCAGTTCTTC	CSVGRLAGDYNEQFF
TRBV11-2	NA	TRBJ1-1	16	NA	TGTGCCAGCAGCCCTCGTTTAGGGATTATGAACACTGAAGCTTTCTTT	CASSPRLGIMNTEAFF
TRBV5-1	few	TRBJ2-2	19	NA	TGCGCCAGCAGCTTTCCCGCGGGGGCGACCCTTGCGAACACCGGGGAGCTGTTTTTT	CASSFPAGATLANTGELFF
TRBV13	many	TRBJ2-1	15	NA	TGTGCCAGCAGCTCATGGGGGGGCCGTGGGAATGAGCAGTTCTTC	CASSSWGGRGNEQFF
TRBV5-1	many	TRBJ2-1	17	TRBD2	TGCGCCAGCAGCTTACCTAGCGGGAGGTCCTTCGACAATGAGCAGTTCTTC	CASSLPSGRSFDNEQFF
TRBV2	NA	TRBJ2-7	15	NA	TGTGTGACACTTAGGTGGGGACGGTCTTCCTACGAGCAGTACTTC	CVTLRWGRSSYEQYF
TRBV2	NA	TRBJ2-3	15	NA	TGTGCCAGCAGCCTAACACCCCTCGGGACAGATACGCAGTATTTT	CASSLTPLGTDTQYF
TRBV7-2	many	TRBJ2-5	14	NA	TGTGCCAGCCTCCTCTGGCCCTCTCAAGAGACCCAGTACTTC	CASLLWPSQETQYF
TRBV2	many	TRBJ2-1	10	NA	TGTGCCAGCAGATGGAATGAGCAGTTCTTC	CASRWNEQFF
TRBV12-3/TRBV12-4	many	TRBJ2-7	15	TRBD2	TGTGCCAGCAGTTTCTATCTAGCGGGAGGGTACGAGCAGTACTTC	CASSFYLAGGYEQYF
TRBV2	NA	TRBJ2-7	13	NA	TGTGCCAGCAGTGCGGGACGGGTAATCGAGCAGTACTTC	CASSAGRVIEQYF
TRBV5-1	many	TRBJ2-3	16	NA	TGCGCCAGCAGCCCCTCACCCCCCCCAAGCACAGATACGCAGTATTTT	CASSPSPPPSTDTQYF
TRBV3-1	NA	TRBJ2-5	12	NA	TGTGCCAGCAGCCAAGATCGGGAGACCCAGTACTTC	CASSQDRETQYF
TRBV5-6	few	TRBJ1-3	14	NA	TGTGCCAGCAGCTTGGCCGGGTACGGAAACACCATATATTTT	CASSLAGYGNTIYF
TRBV5-1	few	TRBJ2-5	14	NA	TGCGCCAGCAGCCACTGGGACTCCCAAGAGACCCAGTACTTC	CASSHWDSQETQYF
TRBV7-2	many	TRBJ2-7	16	TRBD1	TGTGCCAGCAGCTTAGTTCCTTTCCCGGGACAGGCGGAGCAGTACTTC	CASSLVPFPGQAEQYF
TRBV6-5	few	TRBJ2-1	16	TRBD2	TGTGCCAGCAGTTTTTATCGCGGGGGGCCCTACAATGAGCAGTTCTTC	CASSFYRGGPYNEQFF